These 20 T cell receptor beta chains were sequenced from one sample in a study of T-cell memory formation after mild COVID-19. Using its own MiXCR run on the 5' RACE reads, TCRdb lists one record per CDR3 protein. The data contain a few hundred thousand distinct CDR3 sequences, about 17% of them singletons. What was sequenced was PBMCs or a T cell subset sorted from them (not recorded which). The source of these receptors is a young man who had mild COVID-19 (a few samples of this study predate the infection). Cell type and time point are not known.

This clonotype has a single count. No DNA is shown, since the ends of the CDR3 on it are uncertain; the CDR3 is the one TCRdb lists. The V gene is TRBV11-2, the J gene TRBJ1-2; TRBD1, the table's D call, lacks a check against the DNA. Both ends counted, the CDR3 spans 14 residues. From germline, CDR1 is SGHAT and CDR2 FQNNGV. The CDR3 loop is CATADRGVVYGCTF.

Comments on this clonotype: In this CDR3 the conserved last residue, phenylalanine or tryptophan, is missing, so a read error is likely. The CDR3, as DNA: TGTGCCAGCAGCCAGGCCAGATCCTCTGGAAACACCATATATTTG. This encodes CASSQARSSGNTIYL. This chain joins TRBV7-6 and TRBJ1-3; D is unresolved. The CDR3 spans 15 residues. The germline V and J ends were trimmed by 5 bases and 0 bases, with 11 bases remaining between them. Germline CDR1 is SGHVS and CDR2 is FNYEAQ.

This clonotype was seen a handful of times. The junction departs from germline at one end; a sequencing error may be responsible. This chain joins TRBV12-3 or TRBV12-4 and TRBJ2-1; D remains unclear. The CDR3 spans 11 residues. The CDR3 region is CASSIATEQFF. The CDR3 DNA reads TGTGCCAGCAGTATAGCTACTGAGCAGTTCTTC.

This chain links TRBV2 with TRBJ2-7; possible D gene TRBD2, 6 bases. There are 13 residues in the CDR3. CDR1 is SNHLY, CDR2 FYNNEI, per germline. Trimming removed 6 bases from V and 0 bases from J, with 9 bases in between. CDR3 sequence (DNA): TGTGCCAGCAGCCAGCGGGTCTCCTACGAGCAGTACTTC. It codes for CASSQRVSYEQYF.

V usage is TRBV7-3 and J usage is TRBJ2-2, with TRBD1 matching over 8 bases. Germline lookup yields CDR1 SGHTA and CDR2 FQGTGA. The V and J ends lost 6 bases and 4 bases, in that order; junction bases with no gene match: 10. There are 16 residues in the CDR3. Here the CDR3 DNA reads TGTGCCAGCAGGCCCCGGGACAGGCCCTCCACCGGGGAGCTGTTTTTT. This gives the protein CASRPRDRPSTGELFF.

This clonotype was counted many times. This chain uses TRBV15 with TRBJ2-5; 7 positions agree with TRBD2. V trimming: 8 bases; J trimming: 5 bases; junction bases outside the gene matches: 17. The CDR3 sequence is 16 residues long. Per the germline V gene, CDR1 is LNHNV and CDR2 is YYDKDF (reference sequence). The CDR3 loop reads CATEEGGGGARETQYF. The CDR3 region has the DNA TGTGCCACCGAAGAAGGCGGGGGAGGGGCCCGTGAGACCCAGTACTTC.

This clonotype was seen only a few times. The chain has TRBV12-3 or TRBV12-4 and TRBJ1-1; 7 bases fit TRBD1. CDR3 length equals 11 residues. The V gene end was trimmed by 5 bases and the J gene end by 13 bases; junction bases not matched to a gene: 7. The CDR3 loop reads CASSTQGVGFF. The CDR3 nucleotides read TGTGCCAGCAGTACTCAGGGGGTTGGTTTCTTT.

The chain carries TRBV11-2 and TRBJ2-4, with 8 bases matching TRBD1. The germline gives CDR1 SGHAT, CDR2 FQNNGV. This CDR3 comprises 18 residues. Germline trimming cut 0 bases from V and 1 base from J; bases unmatched to any gene: 8. CDR3 nucleotide sequence: TGTGCCAGCAGCTTAGATCCAGGGGGCCGTAGTGCCAAAAACATTCAGTACTTC. As protein: CASSLDPGGRSAKNIQYF.

This clonotype appeared many times. The V gene is TRBV7-2, the J gene TRBJ1-1, with D unresolved. The CDR3 contains 14 residues. V lost 5 bases to trimming and J lost 3 bases, with 13 bases between them. CDR1 and CDR2 (germline): SGHTA, FQGNSA. CDR3 bases: TGTGCCAGCAGCCTCACGGCGGCGGACACTGAAGCTTTCTTT. Translating gives CASSLTAADTEAFF.

The rearrangement links TRBV12-5 to TRBJ1-1, with D unclear. Trimming removed 0 bases at V and 1 base at J, with 3 bases between. There are 13 residues in the CDR3. Germline values: CDR1 LGHNT, CDR2 FRNRAP. The CDR3 DNA reads as TGTGCTAGTGGTTTGGTACCGAACACTGAAGCTTTCTTT. This translates into CASGLVPNTEAFF.

This chain links TRBV4-1 with TRBJ2-5, with D possibly being TRBD2 (6 bases). V was pared by 1 base and J by 5 bases, with 17 bases between. Germline V gene sequence: CDR1 MGHRA, CDR2 YSYEKL. The CDR3 is made up of 16 amino acids. Here the CDR3 reads CASSQGQRGRSETQYF. CDR3 in DNA: TGCGCCAGCAGCCAAGGGCAACGGGGGAGGTCGGAGACCCAGTACTTC.

This clonotype was seen ten or more times. CDR3 nucleotide sequence: TGTGCCAGCAGCCCGTTGGCGAGGTACCAAGAGACCCAGTACTTC. This sequence encodes CASSPLARYQETQYF. V is TRBV3-1 and J is TRBJ2-5; no definite D call. This CDR3 is built from 15 residues. CDR1 and CDR2 (germline): LGHDT, YNNKEL (reference sequence). V lost 4 bases, J lost 0 bases, and 12 bases lay in between.

The chain links TRBV19 to TRBJ2-1; tentative D call: TRBD2 (5 bases). The V gene's germline CDR1 is LNHDA and CDR2 SQIVND (reference sequence). The CDR3 runs to 15 residues. V lost 5 bases, J lost 6 bases, and 17 bases lay in between. This chain's CDR3 is CASSSGNSLGNEQFF. CDR3 in DNA: TGTGCCAGTAGTTCCGGGAACTCTTTAGGCAATGAGCAGTTCTTC.

V gene TRBV7-2 combines with J gene TRBJ2-3, with no clear D. The CDR3 has 16 amino acids. The germline gives CDR1 SGHTA, CDR2 FQGNSA. Deletions cut 2 bases from V and 1 base from J, with 13 bases between. For the CDR3, the DNA is TGTGCCAGCAGCTTATTTCGAGGTCGAGGCACAGATACGCAGTATTTT. Translation: CASSLFRGRGTDTQYF.

The chain is built from TRBV6-5 and TRBJ2-1; 8 positions match TRBD1. The CDR3 spans 13 residues. Looked up from germline, CDR1 is MNHEY and CDR2 is SVGAGI. Unmatched junction bases numbered 7, after V lost 6 bases and J lost 9 bases. The CDR3 DNA sequence: TGTGCCAGCAGCCAGGGGGCTTTCAGTGAGCAGTTCTTC. It translates to CASSQGAFSEQFF.

CDR3 DNA sequence: TGCAGTGCTTCTCTGGGGGGACCCTACGAGCAGTACTTC. It codes for CSASLGGPYEQYF. The J gene is TRBJ2-7, the V gene TRBV20-1, with D possibly matching TRBD2 (6 bases). This CDR3 region has 13 residues. In germline, CDR1 is DFQATT, CDR2 SNEGSKA (reference sequence). Trimming removed 5 bases at V and 2 bases at J, with 13 bases between.

The table lists this clonotype with a few counts. The chain is built from TRBV27 and TRBJ1-1; D unresolved. The CDR3 is 14 residues long. Trimming left V 9 bases short and J 3 bases short, with 17 bases between. Germline assignment: CDR1 MNHEY and CDR2 SMNVEV (reference sequence). The CDR3 spells CARPFDPPHTEAFF. The CDR3 DNA follows: TGTGCCAGGCCCTTTGACCCTCCTCACACTGAAGCTTTCTTT.

This clonotype occurred many times. This chain connects TRBV4-2 to TRBJ2-1; 10 nucleotides agree with TRBD2. Germline CDR1 is LGHNA and CDR2 is YNFKEQ. This CDR3 spans 16 amino acids. The ends lost 0 bases at V and 4 bases at J; junction bases unmatched: 3. The CDR3 DNA follows: TGTGCCAGCAGCCAAGATCCAGCGGGGGGGTACAATGAGCAGTTCTTC. It yields the protein CASSQDPAGGYNEQFF.

The rearrangement joins TRBV10-3 to TRBJ2-3; 7 positions agree with TRBD1. The junction had 4 bases not matched to a gene; V was cut back by 11 bases and J by 2 bases. Germline V CDR1 and CDR2: ENHRY, SYGVKD. The CDR3 extends over 12 amino acids. The CDR3 DNA is TGTGCCGTGACAGGGTCCACAGATACGCAGTATTTT. It specifies CAVTGSTDTQYF.

This clonotype was recorded a few times. The chain combines TRBV5-1 with TRBJ2-7; TRBD1 matches at 9 bases. The CDR3 is made up of 13 amino acids. V gave up 7 bases and J gave up 5 bases; unmatched junction bases: 7. The germline V gene has CDR1 SGHRS and CDR2 YFSETQ. The CDR3 loop is CASGRDRVHEQYF. As DNA, the CDR3 is TGCGCCAGCGGAAGGGACAGGGTCCACGAGCAGTACTTC.